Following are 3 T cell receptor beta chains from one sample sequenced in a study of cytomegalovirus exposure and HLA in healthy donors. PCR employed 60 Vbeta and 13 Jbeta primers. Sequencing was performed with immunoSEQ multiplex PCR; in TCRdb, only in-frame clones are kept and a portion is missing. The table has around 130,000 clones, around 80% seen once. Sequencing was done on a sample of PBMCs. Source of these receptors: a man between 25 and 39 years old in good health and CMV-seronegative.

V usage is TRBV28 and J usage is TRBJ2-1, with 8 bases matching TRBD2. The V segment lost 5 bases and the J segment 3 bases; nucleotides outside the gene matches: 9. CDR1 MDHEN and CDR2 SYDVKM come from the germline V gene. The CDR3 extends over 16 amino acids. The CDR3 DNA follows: TGTGCCAGCAGTGTCTCCGGGACTAGGGGCTACAATGAGCAGTTCTTC. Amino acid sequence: CASSVSGTRGYNEQFF.

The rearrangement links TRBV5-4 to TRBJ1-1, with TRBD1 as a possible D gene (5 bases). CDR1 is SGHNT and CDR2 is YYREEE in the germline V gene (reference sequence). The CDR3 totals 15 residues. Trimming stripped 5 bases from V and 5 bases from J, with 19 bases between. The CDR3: CASSWDSARGTEAFF. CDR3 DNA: TGTGCCAGCAGTTGGGACTCGGCCAGAGGGACTGAAGCTTTCTTT.

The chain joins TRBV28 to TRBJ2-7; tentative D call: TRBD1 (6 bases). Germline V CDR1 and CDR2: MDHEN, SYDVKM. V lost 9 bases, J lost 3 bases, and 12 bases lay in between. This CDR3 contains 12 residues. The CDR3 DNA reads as TGTGCCAGTAGAAAACAGGGCTACGAGCAGTACTTC. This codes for CASRKQGYEQYF. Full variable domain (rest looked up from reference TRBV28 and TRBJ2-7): DVKVTQSSRYLVKRTGEKVFLECVQDMDHENMFWYRQDPGLGLRLIYFSYDVKMKEKGDIPEGYSVSREKKERFSLILESASTNQTSMYLCASRKQGYEQYFGPGTRLTVT.